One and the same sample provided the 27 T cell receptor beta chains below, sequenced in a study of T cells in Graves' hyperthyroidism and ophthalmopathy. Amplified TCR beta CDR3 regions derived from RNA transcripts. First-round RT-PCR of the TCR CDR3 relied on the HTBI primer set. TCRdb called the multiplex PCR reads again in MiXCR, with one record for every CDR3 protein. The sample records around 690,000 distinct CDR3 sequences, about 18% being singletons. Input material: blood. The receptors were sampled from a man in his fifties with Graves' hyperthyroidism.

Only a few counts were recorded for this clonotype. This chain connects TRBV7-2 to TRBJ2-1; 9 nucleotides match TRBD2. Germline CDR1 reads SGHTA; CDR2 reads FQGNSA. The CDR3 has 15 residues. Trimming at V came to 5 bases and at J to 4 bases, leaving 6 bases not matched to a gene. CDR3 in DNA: TGTGCCAGCAGCGGGTGGACTAGCGATTACAATGAGCAGTTCTTC. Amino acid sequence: CASSGWTSDYNEQFF.

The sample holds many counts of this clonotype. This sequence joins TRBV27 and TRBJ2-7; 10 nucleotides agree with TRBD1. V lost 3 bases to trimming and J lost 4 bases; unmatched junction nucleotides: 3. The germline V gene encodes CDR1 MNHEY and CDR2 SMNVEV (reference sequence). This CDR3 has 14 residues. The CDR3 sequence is CASSFSGQGYEQYF. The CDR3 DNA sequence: TGTGCCAGCAGTTTTTCGGGACAGGGGTACGAGCAGTACTTC.

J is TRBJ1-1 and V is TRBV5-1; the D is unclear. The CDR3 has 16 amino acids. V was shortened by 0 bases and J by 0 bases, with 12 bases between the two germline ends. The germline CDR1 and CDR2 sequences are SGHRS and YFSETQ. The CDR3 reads CASSLGMGLMNTEAFF. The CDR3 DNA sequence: TGCGCCAGCAGCTTGGGTATGGGGTTAATGAACACTGAAGCTTTCTTT.

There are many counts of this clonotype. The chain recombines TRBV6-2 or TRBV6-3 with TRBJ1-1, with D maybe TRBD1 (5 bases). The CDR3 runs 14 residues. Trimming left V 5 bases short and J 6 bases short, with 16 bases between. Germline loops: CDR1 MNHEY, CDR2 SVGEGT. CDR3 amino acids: CASSKGWDTSEAFF. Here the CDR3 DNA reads TGTGCCAGCAGTAAGGGGTGGGATACCTCTGAAGCTTTCTTT.

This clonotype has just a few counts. The CDR3 bases are TGTGCCACCAGCCGAACCGGGACAGGGGGCTCAGGTGGCTACACCTTC. Its translation is CATSRTGTGGSGGYTF. The chain links TRBV15 to TRBJ1-2, with 12 bases lining up with TRBD1. Germline assignment: CDR1 LNHNV and CDR2 YYDKDF (reference sequence). The V and J ends lost 5 bases and 7 bases, in that order; junction bases with no gene match: 11. This CDR3 has 16 residues.

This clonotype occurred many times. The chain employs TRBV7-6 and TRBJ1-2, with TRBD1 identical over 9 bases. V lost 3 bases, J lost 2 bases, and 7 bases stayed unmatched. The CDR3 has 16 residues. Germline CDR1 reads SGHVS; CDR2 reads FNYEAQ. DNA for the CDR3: TGTGCCAGCAGCTTGTCGTTCGGGACAGGGAACTATGGCTACACCTTC. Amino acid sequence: CASSLSFGTGNYGYTF.

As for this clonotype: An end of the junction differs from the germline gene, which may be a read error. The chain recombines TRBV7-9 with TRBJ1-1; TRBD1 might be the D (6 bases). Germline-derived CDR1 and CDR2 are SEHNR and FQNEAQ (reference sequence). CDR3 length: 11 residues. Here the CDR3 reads CASSEGHQLYF. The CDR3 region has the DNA TGTGCCAGCAGCGAGGGACACCAGTTGTACTTT.

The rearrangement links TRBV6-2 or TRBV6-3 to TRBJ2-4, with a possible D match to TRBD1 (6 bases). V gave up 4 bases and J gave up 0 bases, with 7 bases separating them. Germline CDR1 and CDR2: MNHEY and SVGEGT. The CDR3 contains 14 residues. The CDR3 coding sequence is TGTGCCAGCAGTTGGGGGCCAGCCAAAAACATTCAGTACTTC. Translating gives CASSWGPAKNIQYF.

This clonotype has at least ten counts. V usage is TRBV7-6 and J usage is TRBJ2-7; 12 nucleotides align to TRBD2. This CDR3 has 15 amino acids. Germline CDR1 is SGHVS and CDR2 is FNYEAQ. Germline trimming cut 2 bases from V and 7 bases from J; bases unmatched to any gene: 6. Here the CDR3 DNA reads TGTGCCAGCAGCTTACTGACTAGCGGGAGAAGGGAGCAGTACTTC. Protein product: CASSLLTSGRREQYF.

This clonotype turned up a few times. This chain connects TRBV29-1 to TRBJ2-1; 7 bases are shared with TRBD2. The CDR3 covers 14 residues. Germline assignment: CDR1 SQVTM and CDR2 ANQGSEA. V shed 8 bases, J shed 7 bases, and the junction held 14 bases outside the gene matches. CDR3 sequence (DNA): TGCAGCAACCGTGAAGCGGGACCTGGGAATGAGCAGTTCTTC. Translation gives CSNREAGPGNEQFF.

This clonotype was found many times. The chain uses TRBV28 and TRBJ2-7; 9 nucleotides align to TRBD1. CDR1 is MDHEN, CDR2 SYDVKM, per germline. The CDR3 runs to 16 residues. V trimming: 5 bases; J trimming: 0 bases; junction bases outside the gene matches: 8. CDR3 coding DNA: TGTGCCAGCAGTCTCCCGGGACAGGGCATCTCCTACGAGCAGTACTTC. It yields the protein CASSLPGQGISYEQYF.

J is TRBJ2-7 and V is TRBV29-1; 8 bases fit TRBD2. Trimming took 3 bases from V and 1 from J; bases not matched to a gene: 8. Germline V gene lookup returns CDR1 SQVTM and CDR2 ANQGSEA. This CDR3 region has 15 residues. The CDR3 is CSVDLGASGSYEQYF. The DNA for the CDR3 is TGCAGCGTTGACCTTGGGGCTAGCGGGTCCTACGAGCAGTACTTC.

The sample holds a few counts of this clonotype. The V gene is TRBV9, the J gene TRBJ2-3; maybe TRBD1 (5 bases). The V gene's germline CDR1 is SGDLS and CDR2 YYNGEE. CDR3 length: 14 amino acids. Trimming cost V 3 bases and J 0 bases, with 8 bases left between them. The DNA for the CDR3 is TGTGCCAGCAGCGCGACAGTTAGCACAGATACGCAGTATTTT. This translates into CASSATVSTDTQYF.

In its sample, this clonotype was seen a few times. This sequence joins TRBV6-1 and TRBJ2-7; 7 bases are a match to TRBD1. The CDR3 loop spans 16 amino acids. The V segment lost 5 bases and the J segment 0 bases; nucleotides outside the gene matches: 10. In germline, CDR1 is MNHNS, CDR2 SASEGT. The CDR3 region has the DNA TGTGCCAGCAGTCATGATATCGGGACAGACTCCTACGAGCAGTACTTC. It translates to CASSHDIGTDSYEQYF.

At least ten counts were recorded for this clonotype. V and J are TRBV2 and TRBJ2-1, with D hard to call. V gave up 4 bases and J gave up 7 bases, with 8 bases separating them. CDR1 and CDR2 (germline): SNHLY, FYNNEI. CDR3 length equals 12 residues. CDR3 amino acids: CASSGLLNEQFF. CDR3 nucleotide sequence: TGTGCCAGCAGTGGACTTCTGAATGAGCAGTTCTTC.

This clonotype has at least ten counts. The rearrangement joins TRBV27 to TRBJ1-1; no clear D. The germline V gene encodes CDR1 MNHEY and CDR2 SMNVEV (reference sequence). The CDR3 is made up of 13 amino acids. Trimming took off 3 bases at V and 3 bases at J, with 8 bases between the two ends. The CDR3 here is CASSLAGDTEAFF. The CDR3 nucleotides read TGTGCCAGCAGTTTGGCAGGAGACACTGAAGCTTTCTTT.

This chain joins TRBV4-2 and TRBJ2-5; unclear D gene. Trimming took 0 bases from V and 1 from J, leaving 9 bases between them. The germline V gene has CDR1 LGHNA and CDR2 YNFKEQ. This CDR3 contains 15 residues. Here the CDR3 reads CASSQDLASQETQYF. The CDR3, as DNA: TGTGCCAGCAGCCAAGATTTGGCTTCCCAAGAGACCCAGTACTTC.

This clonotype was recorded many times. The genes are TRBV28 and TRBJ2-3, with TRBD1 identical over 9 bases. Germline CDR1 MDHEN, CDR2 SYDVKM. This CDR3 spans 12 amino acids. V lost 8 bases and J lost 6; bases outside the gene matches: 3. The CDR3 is CASGTGTDTQYF. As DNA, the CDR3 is TGTGCCAGCGGGACAGGGACCGATACGCAGTATTTT.

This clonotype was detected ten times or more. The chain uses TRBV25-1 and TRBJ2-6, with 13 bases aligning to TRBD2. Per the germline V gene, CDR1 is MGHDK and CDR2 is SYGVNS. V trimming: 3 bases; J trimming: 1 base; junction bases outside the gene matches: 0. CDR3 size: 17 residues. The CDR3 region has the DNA TGTGCCAGCAGTGAGACTAGCGGGAGGTCTGGGGCCAACGTCCTGACTTTC. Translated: CASSETSGRSGANVLTF.

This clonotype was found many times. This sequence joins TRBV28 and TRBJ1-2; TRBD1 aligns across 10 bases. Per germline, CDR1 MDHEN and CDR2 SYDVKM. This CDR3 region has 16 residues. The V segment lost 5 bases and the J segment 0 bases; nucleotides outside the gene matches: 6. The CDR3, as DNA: TGTGCCAGCAGTGGCCGGGGACAGGGGACTAACTATGGCTACACCTTC. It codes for CASSGRGQGTNYGYTF.

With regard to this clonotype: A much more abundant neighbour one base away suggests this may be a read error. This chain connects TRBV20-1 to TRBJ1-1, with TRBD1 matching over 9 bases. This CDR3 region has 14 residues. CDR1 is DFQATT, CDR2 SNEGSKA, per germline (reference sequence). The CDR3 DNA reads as TGCAGTGCTAGACCCGGGACAGGGAGCACTGAAGCTCTCTTT. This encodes CSARPGTGSTEALF.

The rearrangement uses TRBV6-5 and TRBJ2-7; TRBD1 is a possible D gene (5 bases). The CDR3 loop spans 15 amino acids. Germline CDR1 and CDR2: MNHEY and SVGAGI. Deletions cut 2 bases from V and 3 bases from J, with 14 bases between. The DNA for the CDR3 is TGTGCCAGCAGTTACAAGGGGAATGGGGTCTACGAGCAGTACTTC. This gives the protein CASSYKGNGVYEQYF.

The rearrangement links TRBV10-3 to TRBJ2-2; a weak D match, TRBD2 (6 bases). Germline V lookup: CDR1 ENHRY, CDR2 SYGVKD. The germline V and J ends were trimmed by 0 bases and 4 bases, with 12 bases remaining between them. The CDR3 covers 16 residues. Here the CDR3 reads CAISESEGATTGELFF. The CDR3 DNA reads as TGTGCCATCAGTGAGTCGGAGGGAGCAACCACCGGGGAGCTGTTTTTT.

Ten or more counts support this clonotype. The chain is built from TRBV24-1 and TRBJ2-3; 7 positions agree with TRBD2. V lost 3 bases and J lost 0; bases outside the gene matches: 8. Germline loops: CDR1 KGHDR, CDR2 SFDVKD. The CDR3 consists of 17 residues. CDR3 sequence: CATSDPAAGLSTDTQYF. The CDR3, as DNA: TGTGCCACCAGTGATCCCGCAGCGGGACTAAGCACAGATACGCAGTATTTT.

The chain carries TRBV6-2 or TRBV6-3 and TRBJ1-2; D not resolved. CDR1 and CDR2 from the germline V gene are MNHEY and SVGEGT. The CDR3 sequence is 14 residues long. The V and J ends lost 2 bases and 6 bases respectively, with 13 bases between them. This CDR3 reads CASSYDGFDDGYTF. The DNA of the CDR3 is TGTGCCAGCAGTTACGACGGGTTCGATGATGGCTACACCTTC.

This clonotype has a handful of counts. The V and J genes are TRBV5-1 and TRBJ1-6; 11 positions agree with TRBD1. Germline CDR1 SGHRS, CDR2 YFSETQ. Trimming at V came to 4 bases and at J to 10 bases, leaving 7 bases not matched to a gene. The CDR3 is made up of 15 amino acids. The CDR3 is CASSRWTGGGSPLHF. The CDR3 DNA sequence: TGCGCCAGCAGCAGATGGACAGGGGGCGGATCACCCCTCCACTTT. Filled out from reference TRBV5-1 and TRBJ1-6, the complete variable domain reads KAGVTQTPRYLIKTRGQQVTLSCSPISGHRSVSWYQQTPGQGLQFLFEYFSETQRNKGNFPGRFSGRQFSNSRSEMNVSTLELGDSALYLCASSRWTGGGSPLHFGNGTRLTVT.

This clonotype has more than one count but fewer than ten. The DNA for the CDR3 is TGCAGCGTTGAAGGCCATACAGCCGATCAAGAGACCCAGTACTTC. This codes for CSVEGHTADQETQYF. V usage is TRBV29-1 and J usage is TRBJ2-5; D remains unclear. CDR1 is SQVTM and CDR2 is ANQGSEA in the germline V gene. This CDR3 is built from 15 residues. The germline V and J ends were trimmed by 1 base and 2 bases, with 14 bases remaining between them.